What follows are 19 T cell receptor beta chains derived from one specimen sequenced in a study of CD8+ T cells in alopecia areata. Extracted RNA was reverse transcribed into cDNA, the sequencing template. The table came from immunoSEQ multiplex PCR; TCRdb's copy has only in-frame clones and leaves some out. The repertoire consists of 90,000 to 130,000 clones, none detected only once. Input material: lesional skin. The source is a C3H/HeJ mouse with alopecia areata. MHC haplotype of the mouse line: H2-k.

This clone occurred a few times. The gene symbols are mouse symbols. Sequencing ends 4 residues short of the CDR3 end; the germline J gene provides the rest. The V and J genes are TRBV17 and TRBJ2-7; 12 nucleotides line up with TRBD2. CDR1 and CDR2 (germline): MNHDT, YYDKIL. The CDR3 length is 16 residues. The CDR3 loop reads CASSRRGLGGPYEQYF. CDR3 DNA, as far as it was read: TGTGCTAGCAGTAGACGGGGACTGGGGGGCCCTTAT.

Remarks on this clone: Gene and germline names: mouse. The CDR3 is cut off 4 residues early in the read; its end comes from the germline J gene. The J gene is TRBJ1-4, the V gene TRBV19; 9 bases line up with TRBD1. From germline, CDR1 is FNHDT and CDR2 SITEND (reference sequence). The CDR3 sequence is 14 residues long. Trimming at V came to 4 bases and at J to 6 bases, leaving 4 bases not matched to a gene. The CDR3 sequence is CASSGGTGHERLFF. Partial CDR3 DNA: TGTGCCAGCAGTGGGGGGACAGGGCACGAA.

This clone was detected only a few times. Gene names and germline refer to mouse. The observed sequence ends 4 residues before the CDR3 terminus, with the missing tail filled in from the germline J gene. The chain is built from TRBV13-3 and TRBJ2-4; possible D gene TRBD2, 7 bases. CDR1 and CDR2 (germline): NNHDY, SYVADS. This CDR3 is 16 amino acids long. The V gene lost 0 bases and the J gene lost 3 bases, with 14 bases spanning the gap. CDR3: CASSDAPGGGQNTLYF. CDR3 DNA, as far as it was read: TGTGCCAGCAGTGATGCACCGGGGGGCGGACAAAAC.

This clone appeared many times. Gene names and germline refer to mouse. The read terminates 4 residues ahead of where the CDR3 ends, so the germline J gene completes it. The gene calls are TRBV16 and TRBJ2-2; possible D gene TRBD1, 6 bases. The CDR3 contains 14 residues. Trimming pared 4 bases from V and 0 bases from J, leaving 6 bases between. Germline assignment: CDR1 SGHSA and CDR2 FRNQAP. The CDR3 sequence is CASSWTANTGQLYF. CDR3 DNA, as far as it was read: TGTGCAAGCAGCTGGACAGCAAACACCGGG.

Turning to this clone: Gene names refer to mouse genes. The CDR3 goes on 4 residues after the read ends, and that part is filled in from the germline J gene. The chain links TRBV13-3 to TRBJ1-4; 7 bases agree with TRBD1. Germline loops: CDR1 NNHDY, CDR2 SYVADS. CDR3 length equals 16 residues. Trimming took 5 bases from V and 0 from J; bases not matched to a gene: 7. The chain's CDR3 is CASSSRDRISNERLFF. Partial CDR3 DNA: TGTGCCAGCAGCTCCCGGGACAGAATTTCCAACGAA.

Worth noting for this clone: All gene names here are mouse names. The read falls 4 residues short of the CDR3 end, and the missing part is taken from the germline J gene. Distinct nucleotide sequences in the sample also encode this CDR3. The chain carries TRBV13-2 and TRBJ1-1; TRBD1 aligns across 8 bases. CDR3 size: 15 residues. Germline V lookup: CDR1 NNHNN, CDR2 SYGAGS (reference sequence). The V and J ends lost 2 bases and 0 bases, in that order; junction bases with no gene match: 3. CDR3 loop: CASGDPGQANTEVFF. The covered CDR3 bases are TGTGCCAGCGGTGACCCGGGACAGGCAAACACA.

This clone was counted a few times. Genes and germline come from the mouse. The CDR3 reads CTCSGDWSYEQYF. The CDR3 DNA, read in part, is TGCACCTGCAGTGGGGACTGGAGTTAT. This chain uses TRBV1 with TRBJ2-7, with 8 bases matching TRBD2. The read falls 4 residues short of the CDR3 end, and the missing part is taken from the germline J gene. The CDR3 consists of 13 residues. Germline lookup yields CDR1 NSQYPW and CDR2 LRSPGD (reference sequence). Combining the CDR3 with reference TRBV1 and TRBJ2-7 gives the whole variable domain VTLLEQNPRWRLVPRGQAVNLRCILKNSQYPWMSWYQQDLQKQLQWLFTLRSPGDKEVKSLPGADYLATRVTDTELRLQVANMSQGRTLYCTCSGDWSYEQYFGPGTRLTVL.

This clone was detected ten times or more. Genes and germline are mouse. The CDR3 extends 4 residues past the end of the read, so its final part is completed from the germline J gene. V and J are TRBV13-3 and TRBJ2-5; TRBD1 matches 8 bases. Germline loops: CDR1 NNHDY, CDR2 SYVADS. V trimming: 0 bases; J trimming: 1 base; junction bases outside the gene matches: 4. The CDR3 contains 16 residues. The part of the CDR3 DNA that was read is TGTGCCAGCAGTGATGCAGGGGGCGCCGACCAAGAC. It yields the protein CASSDAGGADQD. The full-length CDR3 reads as CASSDAGGADQDTQYF.

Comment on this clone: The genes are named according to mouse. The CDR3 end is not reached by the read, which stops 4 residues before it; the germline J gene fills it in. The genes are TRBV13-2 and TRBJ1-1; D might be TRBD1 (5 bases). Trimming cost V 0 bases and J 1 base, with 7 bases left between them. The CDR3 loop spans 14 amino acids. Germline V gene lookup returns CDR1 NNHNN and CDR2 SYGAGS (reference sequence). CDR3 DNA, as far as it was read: TGTGCCAGCGGTGATGACACAGGAAACACA. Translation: CASGDDTGNT. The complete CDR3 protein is CASGDDTGNTEVFF.

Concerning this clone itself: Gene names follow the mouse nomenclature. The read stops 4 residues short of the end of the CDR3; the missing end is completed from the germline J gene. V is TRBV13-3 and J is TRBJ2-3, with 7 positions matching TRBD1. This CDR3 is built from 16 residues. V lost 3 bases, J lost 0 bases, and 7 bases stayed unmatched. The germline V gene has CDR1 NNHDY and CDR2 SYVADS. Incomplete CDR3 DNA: TGTGCCAGCAGTGGAGCGCAGACAGGGAGTGCAGAA. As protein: CASSGAQTGSAE. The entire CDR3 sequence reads CASSGAQTGSAETLYF.

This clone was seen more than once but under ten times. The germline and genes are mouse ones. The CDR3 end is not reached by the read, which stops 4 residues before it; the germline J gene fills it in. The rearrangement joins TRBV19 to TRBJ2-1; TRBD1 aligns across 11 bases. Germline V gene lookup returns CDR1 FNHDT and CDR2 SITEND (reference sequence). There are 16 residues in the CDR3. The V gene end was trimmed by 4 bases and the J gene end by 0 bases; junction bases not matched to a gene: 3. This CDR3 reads CASSSGQGANYAEQFF. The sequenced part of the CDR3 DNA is TGTGCCAGCAGTTCCGGACAGGGGGCTAACTATGCT.

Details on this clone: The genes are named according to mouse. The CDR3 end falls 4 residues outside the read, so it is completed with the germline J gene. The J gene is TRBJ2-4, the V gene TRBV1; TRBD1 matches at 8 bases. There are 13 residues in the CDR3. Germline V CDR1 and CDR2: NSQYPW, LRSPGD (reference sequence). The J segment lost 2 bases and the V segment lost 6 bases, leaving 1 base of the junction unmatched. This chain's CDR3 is CTCRDRDQNTLYF. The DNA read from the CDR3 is TGCACCTGCAGGGACAGGGATCAAAAC.

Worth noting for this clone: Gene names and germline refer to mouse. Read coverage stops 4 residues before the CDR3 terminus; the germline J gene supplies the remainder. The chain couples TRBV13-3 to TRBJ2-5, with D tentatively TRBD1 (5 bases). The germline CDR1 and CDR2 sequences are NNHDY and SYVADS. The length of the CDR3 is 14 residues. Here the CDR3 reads CASSDLDIEDTQYF. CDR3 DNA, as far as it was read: TGTGCCAGCAGTGATTTGGACATTGAAGAC.

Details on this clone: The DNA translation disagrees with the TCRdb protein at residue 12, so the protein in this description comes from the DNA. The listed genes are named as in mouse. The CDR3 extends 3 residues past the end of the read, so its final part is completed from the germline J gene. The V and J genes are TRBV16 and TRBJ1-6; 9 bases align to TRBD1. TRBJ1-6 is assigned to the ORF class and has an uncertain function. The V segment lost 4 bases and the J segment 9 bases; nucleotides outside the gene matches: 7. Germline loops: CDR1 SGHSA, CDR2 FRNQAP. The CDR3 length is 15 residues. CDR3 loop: CASSSPGQGGSPLYF. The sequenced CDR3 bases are TGTGCAAGCAGCTCTCCGGGACAGGGAGGTTCGCCC.

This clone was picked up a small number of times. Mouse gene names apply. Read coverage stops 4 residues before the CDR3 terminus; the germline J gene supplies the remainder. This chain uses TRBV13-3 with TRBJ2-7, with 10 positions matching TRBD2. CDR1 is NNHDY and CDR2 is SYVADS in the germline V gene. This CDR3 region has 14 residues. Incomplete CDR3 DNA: TGTGCCAGCAGTTGGGCTGGGGGGGCGGAT. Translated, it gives CASSWAGGAD. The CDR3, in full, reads CASSWAGGADEQYF.

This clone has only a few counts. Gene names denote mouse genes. Partial CDR3 DNA: TGTGCCAGCAGCCCCGGGACTGGGGGGGCGAGTGCAGAA. Its translation: CASSPGTGGASAE. The complete CDR3 sequence is CASSPGTGGASAETLYF. V is TRBV14 and J is TRBJ2-3; TRBD2 agrees at 14 bases. The read ends 4 residues shy of where the CDR3 ends; the end is completed using the germline J gene. The V gene end was trimmed by 5 bases and the J gene end by 0 bases; junction bases not matched to a gene: 5. There are 17 residues in the CDR3. Germline CDR1 is SGHDT and CDR2 is FRDEAV.

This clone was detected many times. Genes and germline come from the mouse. The CDR3 DNA, read in part, is TGTGCCACTCAGGGAGAAAACTCC. The encoded protein is CATQGENS. The full CDR3 sequence reads CATQGENSDYTF. The chain employs TRBV13-3 and TRBJ1-2, with D perhaps TRBD1 (5 bases). The read ends 4 residues shy of where the CDR3 ends; the end is completed using the germline J gene. The germline V gene encodes CDR1 NNHDY and CDR2 SYVADS. The CDR3 runs to 12 residues. V was shortened by 9 bases and J by 1 base, with 10 bases between the two germline ends.

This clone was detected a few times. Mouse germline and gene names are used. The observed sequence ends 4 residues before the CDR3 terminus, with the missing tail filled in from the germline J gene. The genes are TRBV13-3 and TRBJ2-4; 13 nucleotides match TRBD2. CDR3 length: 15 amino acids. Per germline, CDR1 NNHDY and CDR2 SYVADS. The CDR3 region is CASSWTGGAGNTLYF. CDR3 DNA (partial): TGTGCCAGCAGTTGGACTGGGGGGGCGGGAAAC.

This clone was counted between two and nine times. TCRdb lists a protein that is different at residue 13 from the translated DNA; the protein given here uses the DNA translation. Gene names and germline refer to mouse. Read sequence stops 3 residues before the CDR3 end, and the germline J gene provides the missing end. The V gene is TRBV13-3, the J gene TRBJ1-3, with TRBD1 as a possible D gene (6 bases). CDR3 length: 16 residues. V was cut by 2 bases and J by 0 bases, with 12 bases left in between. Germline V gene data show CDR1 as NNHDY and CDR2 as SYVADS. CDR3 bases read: TGTGCCAGCAGTGAAGACAGGCCCAATTCTGGAAATACG. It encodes CASSEDRPNSGNT. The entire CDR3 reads CASSEDRPNSGNTLYF.